Following are 32 T cell receptor beta chains from one sample sequenced in a study of blood T cell repertoires in COVID-19 (dated by TCRdb to 2019 to 2021). The library relied on the immunoSEQ multiplex PCR assay. TCRdb limited this immuneACCESS table to in-frame rearrangements with V and J called. A share of clones is missing; checked studies link under half to unresolved V genes, and the rest is unexplained. Recorded for this sample are approximately 190,000 clones; around 90% of them occurred a single time. 0.5% to 0.6% of the sample is taken by the ten largest. The sequenced sample consisted of peripheral blood. The receptors originated from a man in his forties or fifties with acute or convalescent COVID-19.

The chain links TRBV19 to TRBJ1-5; 7 positions match TRBD1. This CDR3 is built from 15 residues. V lost 6 bases, J lost 5 bases, and 10 bases stayed unmatched. The germline V gene encodes CDR1 LNHDA and CDR2 SQIVND (reference sequence). The CDR3 coding sequence is TGTGCCAGTAGGATAACAGGGGCCCGCCATCAGCCCCAGCATTTT. This codes for CASRITGARHQPQHF.

This chain connects TRBV7-6 to TRBJ2-1; the match to TRBD1 covers 9 bases. V lost 1 base, J lost 7 bases, and 11 bases stayed unmatched. CDR3 length equals 17 residues. The V gene's germline CDR1 is SGHVS and CDR2 FNYEAQ. The CDR3 bases are TGTGCCAGCAGCTTAGTTGGTCCAGGACAGGGGCCAAATGAGCAGTTCTTC. Its translation is CASSLVGPGQGPNEQFF. The full variable domain, its missing parts supplied by reference TRBV7-6 and TRBJ2-1, is GAGVSQSPRYKVTKRGQDVALRCDPISGHVSLYWYRQALGQGPEFLTYFNYEAQQDKSGLPNDRFSAERPEGSISTLTIQRTEQRDSAMYRCASSLVGPGQGPNEQFFGPGTRLTVL.

This clone was seen once. The chain recombines TRBV6-1 with TRBJ1-5, with TRBD1 matching over 9 bases. With V trimmed by 8 bases and J by 4 bases, 9 bases remained unmatched. This CDR3 has 15 residues. Germline CDR1 reads MNHNS; CDR2 reads SASEGT. CDR3 loop: CASQNHRGLNQPQHF. As DNA, the CDR3 is TGTGCCAGCCAAAACCACAGGGGGCTAAATCAGCCCCAGCATTTT.

The chain carries TRBV3-1 (or the pseudogene TRBV3-2) and TRBJ2-7, with D perhaps matching TRBD1 (6 bases). The CDR3 has 12 residues. CDR1 and CDR2 from the germline V gene are LGHDT and YNNKEL (reference sequence). V was trimmed by 8 bases and J by 9 bases, leaving 17 bases between them. DNA for the CDR3: TGTGCCAGCTCCGGCAGCCCAGGGGTGCAGTACTTC. Translated, it gives CASSGSPGVQYF.

The V gene is TRBV15, the J gene TRBJ1-2, with a tentative D call TRBD1 (5 bases). Trimming shortened V by 0 bases and J by 8 bases, and 13 bases separated the two germline ends. CDR1 and CDR2 (germline): LNHNV, YYDKDF (reference sequence). The length of the CDR3 is 14 residues. CDR3 in amino acids: CATSRDQIRVGYTF. CDR3 nucleotides: TGTGCCACCAGCAGAGATCAAATCAGGGTCGGCTACACCTTC.

This clone occurred once. The rearrangement uses TRBV16 and TRBJ2-1; 7 bases fit TRBD1. Germline CDR1 is KGHSY and CDR2 is FQNENV. This CDR3 has 15 residues. V dropped 3 bases and J dropped 5; count of bases not matched to a gene: 7. The CDR3 DNA sequence: TGTGCCAGCAGCCACACGACAGGGTTGGACAATGAGCAGTTCTTC. It yields the protein CASSHTTGLDNEQFF.

This chain uses TRBV7-3 with TRBJ2-3, with a tentative D call TRBD2 (7 bases). The CDR3 runs to 16 residues. Trimming pared 5 bases from V and 1 base from J, leaving 16 bases between. CDR1 and CDR2 (germline): SGHTA, FQGTGA. Here the CDR3 DNA reads TGTGCCAGCAGCCCCCTGGGAGGGGGGGGCACAGATACGCAGTATTTT. Encoded protein: CASSPLGGGGTDTQYF.

The V gene is TRBV27, the J gene TRBJ2-2; 9 positions agree with TRBD1. This CDR3 comprises 18 residues. The V and J ends lost 2 bases and 3 bases, in that order; junction bases with no gene match: 10. Germline CDR1 is MNHEY and CDR2 is SMNVEV (reference sequence). The CDR3: CASSLRVPGQGYTGELFF. The CDR3 coding sequence is TGTGCCAGCAGTTTACGGGTCCCGGGACAGGGATACACCGGGGAGCTGTTTTTT.

This clone was recorded a few times. The DNA of the CDR3 is TGTGCCAGCAGTAAAATGGGGCTTTGGGGCACAGGGACAGGGCTCCCTGGCTACACCTTC. Its translation: CASSKMGLWGTGTGLPGYTF. The chain recombines TRBV2 with TRBJ1-2; 9 bases are a match to TRBD1. The CDR3 is 20 residues long. The germline gives CDR1 SNHLY, CDR2 FYNNEI. V lost 5 bases and J lost 7; bases outside the gene matches: 26.

This clone was recorded once. The rearrangement joins TRBV6-1 to TRBJ2-2, with 9 bases aligning to TRBD2. The CDR3 extends over 17 amino acids. Germline V lookup: CDR1 MNHNS, CDR2 SASEGT. V lost 2 bases, J lost 5 bases, and 9 bases stayed unmatched. DNA of the CDR3: TGTGCCAGCAGTGAATTGGGTCTAGCGGGGCGGACCGGGGAGCTGTTTTTT. Its translation is CASSELGLAGRTGELFF.

This chain uses TRBV2 with TRBJ1-1; D unclear. V was pared by 6 bases and J by 11 bases, with 22 bases between. The CDR3 covers 14 residues. Germline values: CDR1 SNHLY, CDR2 FYNNEI. This chain's CDR3 is CASRRMDGAMAAFF. In nucleotides, the CDR3 is TGTGCCAGCAGGCGGATGGATGGTGCAATGGCTGCTTTCTTT.

This chain links TRBV10-3 with TRBJ2-7; the match to TRBD1 covers 10 bases. J lost 3 bases, V lost 6 bases, and 8 bases had no gene match. This CDR3 spans 15 amino acids. The germline gives CDR1 ENHRY, CDR2 SYGVKD. This chain's CDR3 is CAIRLGDRGGYEQYF. The CDR3 DNA sequence: TGTGCCATCAGGTTGGGGGACAGGGGCGGCTACGAGCAGTACTTC.

The chain links TRBV9 to TRBJ1-2; 8 positions agree with TRBD1. The CDR3 contains 14 residues. Germline V gene sequence: CDR1 SGDLS, CDR2 YYNGEE. J gave up 4 bases and V 0 bases, and 2 bases lay outside the gene matches. For the CDR3, the DNA is TGTGCCAGCAGCGTAGAAGACAGGGGCTATGGCTACACCTTC. Translating it yields CASSVEDRGYGYTF.

The J gene is TRBJ2-3, the V gene TRBV4-3; TRBD2 matches at 10 bases. CDR3 length equals 15 residues. Trimming at V came to 4 bases and at J to 3 bases, leaving 4 bases not matched to a gene. The V gene's germline CDR1 is LGHNA and CDR2 YSLEER. CDR3 loop: CASSPQRGGTDTQYF. DNA of the CDR3: TGCGCCAGCAGCCCCCAGCGGGGGGGGACAGATACGCAGTATTTT.

This clone was recorded once. V gene TRBV7-2 combines with J gene TRBJ2-2; D is possibly TRBD2 (6 bases). The length of the CDR3 is 14 residues. In germline, CDR1 is SGHTA, CDR2 FQGNSA. V was clipped by 1 base and J by 6 bases, with 9 bases between them. The CDR3 sequence is CASSLGGVPGELFF. Here the CDR3 DNA reads TGTGCCAGCAGCTTAGGGGGGGTACCCGGGGAGCTGTTTTTT.

This clone was seen a single time. The V call is TRBV20-1, the J call TRBJ2-5, with 9 bases fitting TRBD2. The V gene end was trimmed by 3 bases and the J gene end by 5 bases; junction bases not matched to a gene: 4. Germline V gene lookup returns CDR1 DFQATT and CDR2 SNEGSKA (reference sequence). The CDR3 length is 13 residues. The CDR3 region is CSASSGRGETQYF. CDR3 sequence (DNA): TGCAGTGCTAGTAGCGGGAGAGGCGAGACCCAGTACTTC.

The V and J genes are TRBV28 and TRBJ1-5; tentative D call: TRBD1 (5 bases). The germline V and J ends were trimmed by 4 bases and 3 bases, with 10 bases remaining between them. The CDR3 has 14 amino acids. Germline V gives CDR1 MDHEN, CDR2 SYDVKM. CDR3 sequence: CASSYTGNNQPQHF. CDR3 in DNA: TGTGCCAGCAGTTATACAGGAAACAATCAGCCCCAGCATTTT. Together with reference TRBV28 and TRBJ1-5, the CDR3 gives the full variable domain: DVKVTQSSRYLVKRTGEKVFLECVQDMDHENMFWYRQDPGLGLRLIYFSYDVKMKEKGDIPEGYSVSREKKERFSLILESASTNQTSMYLCASSYTGNNQPQHFGDGTRLSIL.

This sequence joins TRBV10-3 and TRBJ2-7; D may be TRBD2 (6 bases). This CDR3 has 15 amino acids. Germline V gives CDR1 ENHRY, CDR2 SYGVKD. V was trimmed by 4 bases and J by 9 bases, leaving 22 bases between them. The CDR3 reads CAISVGSELLRWQYF. CDR3 coding DNA: TGTGCCATCAGTGTCGGGAGCGAACTATTACGGTGGCAGTACTTC.

The genes are TRBV6-5 and TRBJ2-1, with a possible D match to TRBD2 (6 bases). V was shortened by 0 bases and J by 9 bases, with 18 bases between the two germline ends. From germline, CDR1 is MNHEY and CDR2 SVGAGI. There are 16 residues in the CDR3. CDR3 bases: TGTGCCAGCAGTTACTCGGCGGGGTTGGACTTCAGTGAGCAGTTCTTC. Its translation: CASSYSAGLDFSEQFF.

This clone was found a few times. This chain links TRBV5-1 with TRBJ2-5; 7 bases align to TRBD1. This CDR3 is built from 14 residues. The V segment lost 1 base and the J segment 2 bases; nucleotides outside the gene matches: 2. Germline lookup yields CDR1 SGHRS and CDR2 YFSETQ. CDR3 residues: CASSLRTGQETQYF. CDR3 sequence (DNA): TGCGCCAGCAGCTTGAGGACAGGACAAGAGACCCAGTACTTC.

This clone was seen just once. The chain is built from TRBV2 and TRBJ2-1; D may be TRBD2 (6 bases). This CDR3 contains 14 residues. Germline CDR1 reads SNHLY; CDR2 reads FYNNEI. Trimming removed 3 bases from V and 5 bases from J, with 11 bases in between. The CDR3 DNA follows: TGTGCCAGCAGTGAGCTAGCGCGGAACAATGAGCAGTTCTTC. This codes for CASSELARNNEQFF.

This sequence joins TRBV19 and TRBJ1-5; D is unresolved. CDR1 is LNHDA, CDR2 SQIVND, per germline (reference sequence). This CDR3 has 13 residues. V gave up 7 bases and J gave up 6 bases, with 13 bases separating them. This chain's CDR3 is CASTLEYGQPQHF. CDR3 DNA: TGTGCCAGTACCCTAGAATACGGTCAGCCCCAGCATTTT. The full variable domain, its missing parts supplied by reference TRBV19 and TRBJ1-5, is DGGITQSPKYLFRKEGQNVTLSCEQNLNHDAMYWYRQDPGQGLRLIYYSQIVNDFQKGDIAEGYSVSREKKESFPLTVTSAQKNPTAFYLCASTLEYGQPQHFGDGTRLSIL.

This clone showed up just once. The genes are TRBV6-1 and TRBJ2-2; TRBD2 agrees at 13 bases. V trimming: 3 bases; J trimming: 5 bases; junction bases outside the gene matches: 6. CDR1 is MNHNS, CDR2 SASEGT, per germline. The CDR3 is made up of 17 amino acids. DNA for the CDR3: TGTGCCAGCAGTGATCGGACTAGCGGGAGTCGTACCGGGGAGCTGTTTTTT. Translation gives CASSDRTSGSRTGELFF.

The V and J genes are TRBV27 and TRBJ2-1; 9 nucleotides agree with TRBD2. Trimming took 5 bases from V and 4 from J; bases not matched to a gene: 3. The germline V gene has CDR1 MNHEY and CDR2 SMNVEV (reference sequence). The length of the CDR3 is 14 residues. The CDR3 is CASSNSGRYNEQFF. The CDR3 bases are TGTGCCAGCAGTAACAGCGGGAGGTACAATGAGCAGTTCTTC.

V is TRBV18 and J is TRBJ2-5; 8 nucleotides line up with TRBD1. The junction had 5 bases not matched to a gene; V was cut back by 3 bases and J by 2 bases. In germline, CDR1 is KGHSH, CDR2 LQKENI. This CDR3 contains 15 residues. The CDR3 sequence: CASSPRQGIQETQYF. The CDR3 DNA sequence: TGTGCCAGCTCACCCCGACAGGGGATACAAGAGACCCAGTACTTC.

This chain uses TRBV29-1 with TRBJ2-1; 9 nucleotides align to TRBD2. This CDR3 has 14 residues. CDR1 and CDR2 from the germline V gene are SQVTM and ANQGSEA. After removal of 4 bases from V and 10 bases from J, the junction contained 11 bases not matched to a gene. The CDR3 DNA reads TGCAGCGTTGTCGGCGGGGGGGTAAGTGGCGAGCAGTTCTTC. Its protein is CSVVGGGVSGEQFF.

The chain combines TRBV4-1 with TRBJ1-3, with unresolved D. Trimming left V 1 base short and J 0 bases short, with 4 bases between. Germline V gene lookup returns CDR1 MGHRA and CDR2 YSYEKL. The CDR3 spans 14 residues. The CDR3 region is CASSQVSSGNTIYF. The CDR3 DNA reads as TGCGCCAGCAGCCAAGTCTCCTCTGGAAACACCATATATTTT.

This chain links TRBV18 with TRBJ1-1; D uncertain. Germline V gives CDR1 KGHSH, CDR2 LQKENI. V lost 1 base, J lost 0 bases, and 9 bases lay in between. This CDR3 has 15 residues. The CDR3: CASSPLTGLNTEAFF. DNA of the CDR3: TGTGCCAGCTCACCACTAACGGGATTGAACACTGAAGCTTTCTTT.

About this clone itself: The identical CDR3 is also encoded by other nucleotide sequences in the sample. The rearrangement joins TRBV7-2 to TRBJ2-2; the D gene is possibly TRBD1 (6 bases). Germline V gene lookup returns CDR1 SGHTA and CDR2 FQGNSA. V was pared by 2 bases and J by 4 bases, with 11 bases between. The CDR3 is 15 amino acids. The CDR3 protein is CASSLSGVVTGELFF. The DNA of the CDR3 is TGTGCCAGCAGCTTATCAGGGGTGGTCACCGGGGAGCTGTTTTTT.

J is TRBJ2-3 and V is TRBV9, with D possibly TRBD1 on 5 matching bases. Germline V lookup: CDR1 SGDLS, CDR2 YYNGEE. This CDR3 contains 16 residues. V lost 3 bases, J lost 0 bases, and 14 bases lay in between. This CDR3 reads CASSGPRVGSTDTQYF. CDR3 bases: TGTGCCAGCAGCGGCCCCAGGGTCGGGAGCACAGATACGCAGTATTTT.

The genes are TRBV5-4 and TRBJ2-1; 9 positions agree with TRBD2. Germline V gene lookup returns CDR1 SGHNT and CDR2 YYREEE (reference sequence). The length of the CDR3 is 13 residues. J lost 13 bases, V lost 0 bases, and 5 bases had no gene match. The CDR3 loop is CASSLAGTSNQFF. The CDR3 nucleotides are TGTGCCAGCAGCTTGGCCGGGACTAGCAATCAGTTCTTC.

This chain joins TRBV19 and TRBJ2-7; 7 bases are a match to TRBD1. V lost 2 bases and J lost 5; bases outside the gene matches: 3. The CDR3 totals 13 residues. The germline V gene has CDR1 LNHDA and CDR2 SQIVND (reference sequence). CDR3 amino acids: CASSIPGTDEQYF. In nucleotides, the CDR3 is TGTGCCAGTAGTATACCCGGGACAGACGAGCAGTACTTC.